This T cell receptor beta chain was retrieved from a study of cytomegalovirus exposure and HLA in healthy donors (dated by TCRdb to 2016 to 2017). With respect to the entire study: An earlier analysis of approximately 640 of the donors reported 276 Gb of sequence data and 117 million unique TCR beta sequences from 190 million or so T cells. An early release covering roughly 600 HLA-typed donors comprised approximately 290 gigabases of sequencing data and tens of millions of unique TCR sequences. Of the roughly 400 genotyped donors, approximately 83% fell in the genetic ancestry cluster associated with self-reported Caucasian donors. The study was designed to test whether signatures of past pathogen exposure could be identified by cataloging public T cell receptors. Using immunosequencing, the study profiled T cell repertoires from about 620 subjects and related those repertoires to cytomegalovirus serostatus. Along with the roughly 700-subject first cohort, a separate validation cohort of around 110 different subjects was used. To predict cytomegalovirus infection status, the study combined high-throughput TCR immunosequencing, statistical association of individual TCRs with disease status, and machine learning. To study patterns of TCR occurrence, a later analysis re-analyzed previously published TCR beta repertoires from around 700 donors and added high-resolution HLA genotyping. Rather than drawing on any new phenotypic data, the later analysis identified candidate immune exposures from TCR beta sequences and the way those sequences occurred across donors. To decide whether each TCR beta V gene segment behaved as functional or pseudogenic, an earlier analysis of fewer than 750 of the donors relied on high-throughput TCR beta sequencing. Donor age, sex, ethnicity and CMV serostatus were compiled alongside the repertoire data. A later genetic analysis took genome-wide SNP genotypes for about three fifths of the roughly 700 donors and used that subset as a discovery cohort. Every discovery cohort repertoire had been produced on one sequencing platform. Both class I and class II loci were covered by HLA typing, at four-digit resolution. The number of donors typed differed by locus, with roughly 629-640 for A, B, C, DRB1 and DQB1, 522 for DQA1, 606 for DPA1, and some 440 for DPB1. A few DR-DQ haplotypes were handled as single units for association and clustering because linkage in the cohort was strong. On average, roughly 250,000 unique TCR beta nucleotide sequences were sequenced per donor among some 430 genotyped donors of the cohort, with 15% to 20% of those sequences being non-productive. Overall study results and their limits: According to a later genetic analysis, donors in an Asian-associated ancestry cluster had fewer N-insertions in productive TCRs than the approximately 700-donor mean. In this cohort, only TCR beta chains were sequenced, and detectable features were limited by the absence of alpha or paired-chain data. A further reported finding was that TCR beta sequences accurately predicted the HLA-A and HLA-B alleles for most subjects in the first cohort. In a later analysis, 16,951 TCR beta sequences were associated with specific HLA alleles at a false discovery rate of 0.05. In a later analysis, most CMV-associated TCR beta chains were found to appear HLA-restricted, with HLA associations seemingly driven largely by CMV exposure. Correlated functional status among segregating V segments might reflect linkage disequilibrium, but an unknown experimental factor could not be ruled out. Immune exposure information for the cohort was limited to CMV serostatus. While some public TCRs were present in many individuals, most TCR sequences turned up only very rarely across donors. In a later analysis, HLA-associated TCR beta chains showed more clonal expansion and lower generation probabilities than non-associated chains that were equally common. A later genetic analysis associated a missense DCLRE1C variant with V-gene and J-gene trimming of TCR beta chains, and an independent cohort replicated the association. Cytomegalovirus status was reported to be diagnosed by the classifier with high specificity and sensitivity in both the original and validation cohorts. A cluster of highly shared sequence variants was judged likely to be a technical artifact of the sequencing pipeline. Some IMGT-functional V segments, including TRBV6-2 and TRBV6-3, could not be told apart with the 87-base-pair reads, so those segments were excluded. The study gave a list of 150 to 200 TCR beta chains associated with cytomegalovirus. Assigning TCR associations to individual alleles was difficult when HLA alleles, especially DR and DQ, strongly co-occurred. Sequencing depth was assumed to be roughly uniform across donors in the presence/absence analyses, though that assumption may not hold. Because counts were too low, more than 15 rarely observed V segments, including chromosome 9 orphons, were left out of the earlier analysis of about 620 of the donors. A later analysis reported that several top co-occurrence clusters appeared linked to parvovirus B19, influenza, CMV and Epstein-Barr virus. Because HLA typing was unavailable for some donors at each locus, only the typed subset was used in association tests. An earlier analysis of around 540 of the donors showed that most TCR beta V segments appeared in productive rearrangements either about 87% or about 30% of the time, which broadly matched IMGT annotations. A few of the identified cytomegalovirus-associated TCR beta chains were confirmed in vitro to be specific for cytomegalovirus antigens. The authors suggested that the approach could potentially be generalized to other disease states and immunological phenotypes. In a later analysis, the rate of TCR association differed among HLA loci, with DRB1 alleles having the most associated TCRs and HLA-C alleles having the fewest.

This clone was seen only once. Its antigen specificity is not known. The junction does not match germline at one end; this may be a read error. At the DNA level, this CDR3 is encoded by other sequences in the same sample as well. Library construction relied on the immunoSEQ multiplex PCR assay. A mixture of 60 forward primers for TCR Vbeta segments and 13 reverse primers for TCR Jbeta segments was used in the multiplex PCR. A multiplex PCR assay on genomic DNA amplified the CDR3 region of rearranged TCR beta genes. The amplified TCR beta libraries were sequenced on the Illumina HiSeq System as 87-base-pair reads. Concerning the study's data processing: In a later analysis, some 80 million unique TCR beta chains were counted across the approximately 670 repertoires, and roughly 10 million of these chains were shared by at least two donors. Raw reads were error-corrected and collapsed into unique sequences with a nearest-neighbor algorithm that merged closely related sequences to remove PCR and sequencing errors. To assign V, D and J gene segments, CDR3 sequences were aligned to IMGT reference sequences. For a sequence to be retained, a match of at least six nucleotides was required to both a V gene segment and a J gene segment. A rearrangement counted as productive if the CDR3 had no stop codons and remained in frame with V and J, and every other rearrangement counted as non-productive. Following IMGT convention, CDR3 was defined as the stretch from the second conserved V-encoded cysteine to the conserved J-encoded phenylalanine. In an earlier analysis of more than 550 of the donors, sequences lacking an unambiguous match to a single V gene segment were excluded. In an earlier analysis of some 590 of the donors, V segments were called functional above 56.7% productive rearrangements and were called segregating when the between-donor standard deviation exceeded 5%. To diagnose cytomegalovirus status from the catalog of TCR beta chain sequences, a statistical classification framework was built. In a later analysis, TCR nucleotide sequences were compared against IMGT/GENE-DB human TR gene sequences so that V and J genes could be assigned. In a later analysis, CDR3 sequences and most-parsimonious VDJ recombination scenarios were assigned using the TCRdist pipeline. In a later analysis, every TCR beta chain was defined by the combination of its CDR3 amino acid sequence and its V-gene family, and reads without a unique V-gene family were dropped. To address suspected cross-contamination and a sequencing artifact, a later analysis removed some 620 highly shared, low-generation-probability nucleotide sequences. For each public chain, a later analysis derived a clonal expansion index from normalized ranks of inferred template counts within each repertoire. A later analysis computed generation probabilities with a VDJ recombination model fitted to out-of-frame rearrangements, and checked the results against IGoR. Hypergeometric tests were used in a later analysis to score TCR-TCR, TCR-HLA and TCR-CMV co-occurrence, with a repertoire-size bias correction applied to the TCR pairs. A later analysis estimated false discovery rates by permuting HLA or CMV assignments 20 times. In a later analysis, co-occurring TCRs were grouped using DBSCAN, and TCRdist sequence similarity was added for clustering within HLA-allele-positive subsets. For co-occurrence clustering, repertoires with fewer than 30,000 or more than 120,000 public chains were excluded, along with roughly five repertoires with anomalous nucleotide sharing. The source is immuneACCESS, and TCRdb retained only in-frame sequences with V and J called. Part of the clones is not carried over; for the studies checked, unresolved V genes explain less than half of this, and the remainder is unexplained. Clone size and the V and J calls come from that table; the DNA yielded D and trimming. Counted in this sample were hundreds of thousands of clones; around 70% of them appeared once. The ten most abundant clones make up about 3% of the sample.

The cohort comprised 710 or so healthy bone marrow donors. All cohort members were sampled while nominally healthy, although unrecorded immune exposures were likely present. The donor tested CMV seropositive and was one of the 289 seropositive cohort members. A peripheral blood sample was collected from each donor, and TCR beta sequencing was performed on peripheral blood mononuclear cells. Genomic DNA was extracted from the blood cell samples with the Qiagen DNeasy Blood Extraction Kit. Reading the germline V gene gives CDR1 SGHTA and CDR2 FQGTGA. Its CDR3 holds 13 amino acids, cysteine through phenylalanine. Only the CDR3 portion is preserved as DNA: 39 bases, with reading frame beginning at the first base.

Material: PBMCs. The rearranged segments are TRBV7-3 and TRBJ1-1, with the D gene too uncertain to name. This clonotype was sampled from a man aged 35 to 55 in good health and CMV-seropositive. The CDR3 is CASSFNGYTEAFF. The nucleotide sequence reads TGTGCCAGCAGCTTTAACGGGTACACTGAGGCTTTCTTT.